A single T cell receptor beta chain is shown here with its context. This sample is drawn from a study of blood T cell repertoires in COVID-19. Study as a whole: Samples of COVID-19 (acute and convalescent) were obtained from the United States, Italy and Spain. PBMCs, B-cell-depleted T cells, or T cells provided the cDNA or gDNA that made up the material.

As processed by the authors: The authors estimated nucleated cell counts from reference gene primer amplification. Profiling relied on immunoSEQ multiplex PCR, and the TCRdb table lists in-frame clones only, not all of them. That table furnishes V, J and clone size, whereas the DNA furnished D and trimming. This sample has just over 150,000 clones, with 75% to 90% found just once. The CDR3 consists of 15 residues. Germline CDR1 is KGHSH and CDR2 is LQKENI. Trimming took 3 bases from V and 5 from J; bases not matched to a gene: 7. The TCR comes from a woman in her 70s with acute or convalescent COVID-19. The sequencing input was peripheral blood. The gene calls are TRBV18 and TRBJ2-1; the match to TRBD2 covers 7 bases. The CDR3 DNA reads as TGTGCCAGCTCACCGATGGGGGGGGAAGACAATGAGCAGTTCTTC. Encoded protein: CASSPMGGEDNEQFF. The full variable domain, completed using reference TRBV18 and TRBJ2-1, is NAGVMQNPRHLVRRRGQEARLRCSPMKGHSHVYWYRQLPEEGLKFMVYLQKENIIDESGMPKERFSAEFPKEGPSILRIQQVVRGDSAAYFCASSPMGGEDNEQFFGPGTRLTVL.